Shown below are 2 T cell receptor beta chains from a single sample sequenced in a study of CD8+CD57+ T cells in acquired aplastic anemia. CDR3 and TCR beta VDJ profiling relied on a genomic DNA template. A single record per CDR3 protein comes from TCRdb applying MiXCR to the reads. Seen here are some 220,000 distinct CDR3 sequences, roughly 35% observed once, and the top ten hold 0.9% to 1.2%. Material: sorted CD4+, CD8+, or CD8+CD57+ T cells (not recorded which) from PBMCs. The receptors come from a human donor in good health, serving as a control.

Of note for this clonotype: The junction departs from germline at one end; a sequencing error may be responsible. The chain is built from TRBV30 and TRBJ1-5; no firm D call. The CDR3 has 13 amino acids. From germline, CDR1 is GTSNPN and CDR2 SVGIG (reference sequence). CDR3: CARSVHSNQPQHF. For the CDR3, the DNA is TGTGCCCGGAGTGTACATAGCAATCAGCCCCAGCATTTT.

This clonotype was seen many times. The chain uses TRBV7-6 and TRBJ2-2, with D unclear. This CDR3 spans 13 amino acids. V lost 2 bases to trimming and J lost 6 bases, with 7 bases between them. Germline CDR1 and CDR2: SGHVS and FNYEAQ. The CDR3 is CASSLSVPGELFF. CDR3 bases: TGTGCCAGCAGCTTATCGGTACCCGGGGAGCTGTTTTTT.